This T cell receptor delta chain was documented in a study of gamma-delta T cells after stem cell transplantation. For this clone: A read error may account for a junction end that differs from germline.

TCRdb re-processed the RT-PCR reads using CATT. Among some 13,000 delta-chain clones listed, more than 30% were seen once. The CDR3 has 16 amino acids. Per germline, CDR1 TSWWSYY and CDR2 QGS. The TCR originated in a human donor. It is not recorded whose cells these are; they may come from a transplant donor. The V call is TRDV1, the J call TRDJ1; TRDD3 is a possible D gene (5 bases). Sequenced sample: gamma-delta T cells. CDR3 nucleotide sequence: TGTGCTCTTACTCTCGTCCGGGATGAGAACACCTATAAACTCATCTTT. Amino acids: CALTLVRDENTYKLIF.